This paragraph reports one T cell receptor (beta chain). What it binds is unknown. This sample was included in a study of T cell responses to AZD1222 COVID-19 vaccine. Study-level background: Timing groups of about 4 and about 12 weeks for second doses were pooled.

Generated by immunoSEQ multiplex PCR, the TCRdb table keeps only in-frame clones and is missing some. The table shows 100,000 to 150,000 clones, with 90% occurring only once. Findings of the study overall: Most donors were white British and more were female, and clonal diversity was possibly underestimated. Spike-specific TCR breadth and depth grew following two AZD1222 doses. Across spike, vaccine-associated CD4 TCRs were found, dominant at 160-218 and 743-854.

This CDR3 comprises 17 residues. V was pared by 3 bases and J by 1 base, with 19 bases between. Germline lookup yields CDR1 SGHDN and CDR2 FVKESK. This receptor was obtained from an adult in good health. The chain uses TRBV14 and TRBJ2-7; tentatively, D is TRBD1 (7 bases). The sample was peripheral blood, taken on day 0 of AZD1222 vaccination. CDR3 region: CASSQGGLRDRSYEQYF. The CDR3 nucleotides read TGTGCCAGCAGCCAGGGAGGATTGAGGGACAGATCCTACGAGCAGTACTTC.